This is a list of T cell receptor beta chains from one sample in a study of neurological immune-mediated disorders. In TCRdb, the 5' RACE reads were re-called with MiXCR into one record per CDR3 protein. Counted here are more than 40,000 distinct CDR3 sequences, under 3.5% occurring once; the ten biggest clones make up around 16%. The sequenced sample consisted of PBMCs. These receptors were obtained from a woman aged 50 to 65 with multiple sclerosis. The CDR3 runs from the conserved cysteine through the conserved F or W. A D gene is named only where the DNA matches it firmly. Size tells how often a clone was seen (once, few, many) or the class of an expanded clone, and some rows leave it out.

V gene: TRBV6-2/TRBV6-3; D gene: TRBD2; J gene: TRBJ2-1; clone size: many; CDR3 protein: CASSQREPVSEQFF; CDR3 DNA: TGTGCCAGCAGCCAGCGGGAGCCGGTCAGTGAGCAGTTCTTC
V gene: TRBV20-1; D gene: TRBD1; J gene: TRBJ1-1; clone size: many; CDR3 protein: CSARGPTGGTTEAFF; CDR3 DNA: TGCAGTGCTAGAGGGCCGACAGGGGGGACCACTGAAGCTTTCTTT
V gene: TRBV7-2; D gene: TRBD1; J gene: TRBJ1-5; clone size: many; CDR3 protein: CASSLSPGGAEPQHF; CDR3 DNA: TGTGCCAGCAGCTTGTCCCCAGGGGGCGCGGAGCCCCAGCATTTT
V gene: TRBV27; D gene: -; J gene: TRBJ2-5; clone size: many; CDR3 protein: CASRPQRQETQYF; CDR3 DNA: TGTGCCAGCAGACCGCAGCGCCAAGAGACCCAGTACTTC
V gene: TRBV11-2; D gene: -; J gene: TRBJ1-5; clone size: many; CDR3 protein: CASSSDSMNQPQHF; CDR3 DNA: TGTGCCAGCAGCTCGGACAGTATGAATCAGCCCCAGCATTTT
V gene: TRBV18; D gene: -; J gene: TRBJ2-5; clone size: -; CDR3 protein: CASSPMTETQYF; CDR3 DNA: TGTGCCAGCTCACCAATGACGGAGACCCAGTACTTC
V gene: TRBV5-1; D gene: TRBD1; J gene: TRBJ1-1; clone size: few; CDR3 protein: CASSRTGTEAFF; CDR3 DNA: TGCGCCAGCAGTCGGACAGGGACTGAAGCTTTCTTT
V gene: TRBV11-2; D gene: TRBD2; J gene: TRBJ2-5; clone size: many; CDR3 protein: CASSLVAGGLETQYF; CDR3 DNA: TGTGCCAGCAGCTTAGTTGCGGGGGGCTTAGAGACCCAGTACTTC
V gene: TRBV7-2; D gene: -; J gene: TRBJ2-7; clone size: many; CDR3 protein: CASSFSPSPYEQYF; CDR3 DNA: TGTGCCAGCAGCTTCTCTCCGTCACCCTACGAGCAGTACTTC
V gene: TRBV27; D gene: -; J gene: TRBJ2-3; clone size: many; CDR3 protein: CATSGGRGDTQYF; CDR3 DNA: TGTGCCACCTCCGGGGGGCGCGGAGATACGCAGTATTTT
V gene: TRBV20-1; D gene: TRBD2; J gene: TRBJ2-3; clone size: many; CDR3 protein: CSARGGRATDTQYF; CDR3 DNA: TGCAGTGCTAGAGGAGGGAGGGCCACAGATACGCAGTATTTT
V gene: TRBV7-9; D gene: -; J gene: TRBJ1-1; clone size: many; CDR3 protein: CASSLERRGTEAFF; CDR3 DNA: TGTGCCAGCAGCTTAGAAAGGCGGGGGACTGAAGCTTTCTTT
V gene: TRBV7-2; D gene: -; J gene: TRBJ1-2; clone size: many; CDR3 protein: CASSSYRDGYGYTF; CDR3 DNA: TGTGCCAGCAGCTCTTACAGGGACGGCTATGGCTACACCTTC